This T cell receptor beta chain was captured in a study of T cells in Graves' hyperthyroidism and ophthalmopathy. CDR1 and CDR2 from the germline V gene are DFQATT and SNEGSKA (reference sequence). CDR3 length: 13 residues. V lost 1 base to trimming and J lost 7 bases, with 13 bases between them. Amplified regions were TCR beta CDR3 sequences from RNA transcripts. TCR CDR3 regions were first amplified by RT-PCR with HTBI primers. Via MiXCR, TCRdb re-called the multiplex PCR reads, giving one row per CDR3 protein. The sample consists of roughly 500,000 distinct CDR3 sequences, 46% of them appearing once.

Sequencing was performed on peripheral blood or thyroid tissue (not recorded which). This receptor was obtained from an adult woman with Graves' disease, either hyperthyroidism or ophthalmopathy (not recorded which). The genes are TRBV20-1 and TRBJ1-1, with a weak D call TRBD1 (5 bases). CDR3 sequence: CSARGSRVSEAFF. In nucleotides, the CDR3 is TGCAGTGCTAGAGGATCCAGGGTGAGTGAAGCTTTCTTT.